The 17 T cell receptor beta chains presented below share a single source sample, sequenced in a study of cytomegalovirus exposure and HLA in healthy donors. Method: immunoSEQ multiplex PCR; TCRdb's copy keeps in-frame clones and lacks some. The sample has 150,000 to 200,000 clones; roughly 80% are singletons. The sequenced sample was PBMCs. The receptors were gathered from a man under 40 in good health and CMV-seropositive.

The chain uses TRBV7-9 and TRBJ1-2, with a tentative D call TRBD1 (6 bases). Germline assignment: CDR1 SEHNR and CDR2 FQNEAQ (reference sequence). V dropped 0 bases and J dropped 6 bases, with 11 bases sitting between them. The CDR3 is 14 residues long. DNA for the CDR3: TGTGCCAGCAGCTTAGCCACAGGGTTGGATGGCTACACCTTC. Protein: CASSLATGLDGYTF.

Many counts were recorded for this clone. The chain couples TRBV6-4 to TRBJ1-5; 7 nucleotides align to TRBD1. The CDR3 has 14 amino acids. V shed 6 bases and J 4 bases; nucleotides not matched to a gene: 6. Germline assignment: CDR1 MRHNA and CDR2 SNTAGT. The CDR3 is CASSLGTENQPQHF. The DNA for the CDR3 is TGTGCCAGCAGCCTCGGGACAGAGAATCAGCCCCAGCATTTT.

V gene TRBV21-1 combines with J gene TRBJ1-5; the D segment call TRBD1 is taken from the table without a DNA check. TRBV21-1 is a listed pseudogene. The CDR3 extends over 15 amino acids. In DNA form, the CDR3 reads TGTGCCAGCAGCTTAGCGAGACAGGGCTATCAGCCCCAGCATTTT. Translation: CASSLARQGYQPQHF.

This rearrangement joins TRBV13 to TRBJ2-5; 7 positions agree with TRBD1. The CDR3 consists of 14 residues. The trim removed 3 bases at V and 5 bases at J, leaving 6 bases unmatched. Looked up from germline, CDR1 is PRHDT and CDR2 is FYEKMQ (reference sequence). This chain's CDR3 is CASSLRGRRETQYF. The CDR3 nucleotides are TGTGCCAGCAGCTTGAGGGGGCGGAGGGAGACCCAGTACTTC.

The V gene is TRBV6-4, the J gene TRBJ1-1, with D possibly matching TRBD1 (5 bases). Trimming stripped 0 bases from V and 6 bases from J, with 8 bases between. The CDR3 has 13 amino acids. Germline CDR1 and CDR2: MRHNA and SNTAGT. CDR3 coding DNA: TGTGCCAGCAGTGACTCGTTAGGGGCTGAAGCTTTCTTT. As protein: CASSDSLGAEAFF.

J is TRBJ1-1 and V is TRBV6-4; 9 positions match TRBD1. The CDR3 length is 15 residues. V lost 0 bases and J lost 1; bases outside the gene matches: 0. The germline CDR1 and CDR2 sequences are MRHNA and SNTAGT. In DNA form, the CDR3 reads TGTGCCAGCAGTGACTCGACAGGGGGGAACACTGAAGCTTTCTTT. Amino acid sequence: CASSDSTGGNTEAFF.

This chain connects TRBV6-5 to TRBJ2-1, with TRBD2 matching over 7 bases. The CDR3 consists of 15 residues. Trimming at V came to 0 bases and at J to 8 bases, leaving 7 bases not matched to a gene. Germline-derived CDR1 and CDR2 are MNHEY and SVGAGI. The CDR3 coding sequence is TGTGCCAGCAGTTACTCTTTTGGGGGGAGGGATGAGCAGTTCTTC. Amino acids: CASSYSFGGRDEQFF.

This sequence joins TRBV19 and TRBJ1-4, with 7 bases that match TRBD1. Unmatched junction bases numbered 14, after V lost 8 bases and J lost 8 bases. From germline, CDR1 is LNHDA and CDR2 SQIVND (reference sequence). The CDR3 is 15 amino acids. CDR3 coding DNA: TGTGCCAGTTCAACGACAGGGCGCCTGGGGGAAAAACTGTTTTTT. Its protein is CASSTTGRLGEKLFF.

The rearrangement links TRBV5-4 to TRBJ2-5; 9 bases match TRBD2. Trimming cost V 3 bases and J 5 bases; bases outside gene matches: 2. The CDR3 loop spans 13 amino acids. Germline loops: CDR1 SGHNT, CDR2 YYREEE (reference sequence). CDR3 nucleotide sequence: TGTGCCAGCAGCTGGACTAGCGATGAGACCCAGTACTTC. Translation gives CASSWTSDETQYF.

The chain employs TRBV9 and TRBJ2-1; 9 positions agree with TRBD2. The CDR3 is 16 residues long. Germline V CDR1 and CDR2: SGDLS, YYNGEE. The V gene end was trimmed by 4 bases and the J gene end by 0 bases; junction bases not matched to a gene: 5. CDR3 nucleotide sequence: TGTGCCAGCAGCCGTCGTAGCGGGGGCTCCTACAATGAGCAGTTCTTC. Protein product: CASSRRSGGSYNEQFF.

The gene calls are TRBV10-3 and TRBJ1-3, with 7 bases lining up with TRBD1. V lost 3 bases to trimming and J lost 8 bases; unmatched junction nucleotides: 10. The CDR3 has 15 residues. CDR1 is ENHRY, CDR2 SYGVKD, per germline. The CDR3 region has the DNA TGTGCCATCAGTGACAGACAGGGCGGTCGAGACACCATATATTTT. This sequence encodes CAISDRQGGRDTIYF.

The chain couples TRBV30 to TRBJ1-5, with D perhaps TRBD1 (5 bases). Germline values: CDR1 GTSNPN, CDR2 SVGIG (reference sequence). V lost 1 base, J lost 7 bases, and 11 bases lay in between. The CDR3 consists of 13 residues. The CDR3: CAWSDRLGQPQHF. CDR3 bases: TGTGCCTGGAGTGACAGGTTAGGACAGCCCCAGCATTTT.

This clone was found a few times. V gene TRBV19 combines with J gene TRBJ1-6; TRBD1 is a possible D gene (5 bases). The CDR3 contains 15 residues. Per germline, CDR1 LNHDA and CDR2 SQIVND (reference sequence). V lost 6 bases and J lost 9, with 18 bases in between. DNA of the CDR3: TGTGCCAGTAGAAAGGCCCAGGGAGGTACTTCACCCCTCCACTTT. It yields the protein CASRKAQGGTSPLHF.

The chain employs TRBV19 and TRBJ1-5; D is possibly TRBD1 (5 bases). Trimming removed 1 base from V and 3 bases from J, with 13 bases in between. The CDR3 sequence is 16 residues long. Germline-derived CDR1 and CDR2 are LNHDA and SQIVND (reference sequence). The CDR3 DNA is TGTGCCAGTAGTATAGCCAGGAGGGGCTCCAATCAGCCCCAGCATTTT. This encodes CASSIARRGSNQPQHF. The variable domain in full, completed from reference TRBV19 and TRBJ1-5, reads DGGITQSPKYLFRKEGQNVTLSCEQNLNHDAMYWYRQDPGQGLRLIYYSQIVNDFQKGDIAEGYSVSREKKESFPLTVTSAQKNPTAFYLCASSIARRGSNQPQHFGDGTRLSIL.

The chain has TRBV29-1 and TRBJ1-1; TRBD1 matches 8 bases. This CDR3 comprises 13 residues. Germline CDR1 SQVTM, CDR2 ANQGSEA. Trimming cost V 7 bases and J 7 bases; bases outside gene matches: 11. In DNA, the CDR3 is TGCAGCGCCCGGGGGCAGGGGGCTAGTGAAGCTTTCTTT. It is translated as CSARGQGASEAFF.

The chain joins TRBV2 to TRBJ1-2, with D perhaps TRBD1 (5 bases). Germline V gives CDR1 SNHLY, CDR2 FYNNEI. The CDR3 has 14 amino acids. V lost 3 bases to trimming and J lost 4 bases, with 12 bases between them. CDR3 sequence: CASSESGVAYGYTF. DNA of the CDR3: TGTGCCAGCAGTGAGTCGGGGGTCGCCTATGGCTACACCTTC.

The V gene is TRBV10-3, the J gene TRBJ2-3; D ambiguous. Trimming took off 7 bases at V and 2 bases at J, with 10 bases between the two ends. Germline CDR1 reads ENHRY; CDR2 reads SYGVKD. The CDR3 spans 13 residues. Here the CDR3 reads CAITGEITDTQYF. Here the CDR3 DNA reads TGTGCCATCACAGGTGAAATCACAGATACGCAGTATTTT.